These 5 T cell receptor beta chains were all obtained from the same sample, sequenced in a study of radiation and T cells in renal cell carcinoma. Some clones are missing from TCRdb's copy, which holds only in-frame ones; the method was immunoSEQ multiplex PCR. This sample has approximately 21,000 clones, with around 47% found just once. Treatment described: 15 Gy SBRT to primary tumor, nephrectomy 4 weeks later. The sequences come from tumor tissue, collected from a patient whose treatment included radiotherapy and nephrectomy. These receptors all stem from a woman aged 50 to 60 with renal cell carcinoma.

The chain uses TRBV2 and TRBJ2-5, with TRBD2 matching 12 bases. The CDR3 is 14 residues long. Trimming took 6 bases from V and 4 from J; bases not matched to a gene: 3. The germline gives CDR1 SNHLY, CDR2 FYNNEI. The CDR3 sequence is CASRRTSGVETQYF. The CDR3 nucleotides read TGTGCCAGCAGGCGGACTAGCGGGGTAGAGACCCAGTACTTC.

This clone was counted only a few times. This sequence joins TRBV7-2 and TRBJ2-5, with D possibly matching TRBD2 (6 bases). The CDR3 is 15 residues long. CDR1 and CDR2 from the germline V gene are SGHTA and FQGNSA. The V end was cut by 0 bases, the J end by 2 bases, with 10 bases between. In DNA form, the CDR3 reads TGTGCCAGCAGCTTAGCGGCGGGGTTACAAGAGACCCAGTACTTC. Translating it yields CASSLAAGLQETQYF.

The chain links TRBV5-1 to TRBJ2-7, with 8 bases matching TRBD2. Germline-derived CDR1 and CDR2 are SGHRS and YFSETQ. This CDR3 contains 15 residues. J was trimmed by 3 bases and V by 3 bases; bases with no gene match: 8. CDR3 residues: CASSSSAGGSYEQYF. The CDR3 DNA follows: TGCGCCAGCAGCTCGTCCGCGGGGGGAAGCTACGAGCAGTACTTC. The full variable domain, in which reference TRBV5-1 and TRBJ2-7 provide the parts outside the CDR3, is KAGVTQTPRYLIKTRGQQVTLSCSPISGHRSVSWYQQTPGQGLQFLFEYFSETQRNKGNFPGRFSGRQFSNSRSEMNVSTLELGDSALYLCASSSSAGGSYEQYFGPGTRLTVT.

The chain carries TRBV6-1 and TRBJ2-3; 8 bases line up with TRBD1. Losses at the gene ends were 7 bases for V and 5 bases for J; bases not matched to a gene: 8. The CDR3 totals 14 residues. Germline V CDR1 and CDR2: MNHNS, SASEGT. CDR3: CASNGQGGIDTQYF. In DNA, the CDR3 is TGTGCCAGCAACGGACAGGGTGGGATAGATACGCAGTATTTT.

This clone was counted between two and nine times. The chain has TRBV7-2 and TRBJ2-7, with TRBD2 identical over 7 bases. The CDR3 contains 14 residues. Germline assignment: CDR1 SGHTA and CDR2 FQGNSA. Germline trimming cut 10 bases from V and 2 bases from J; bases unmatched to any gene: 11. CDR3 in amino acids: CATSKGGGTYEQYF. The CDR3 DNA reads TGTGCCACCTCTAAGGGCGGGGGAACCTACGAGCAGTACTTC.